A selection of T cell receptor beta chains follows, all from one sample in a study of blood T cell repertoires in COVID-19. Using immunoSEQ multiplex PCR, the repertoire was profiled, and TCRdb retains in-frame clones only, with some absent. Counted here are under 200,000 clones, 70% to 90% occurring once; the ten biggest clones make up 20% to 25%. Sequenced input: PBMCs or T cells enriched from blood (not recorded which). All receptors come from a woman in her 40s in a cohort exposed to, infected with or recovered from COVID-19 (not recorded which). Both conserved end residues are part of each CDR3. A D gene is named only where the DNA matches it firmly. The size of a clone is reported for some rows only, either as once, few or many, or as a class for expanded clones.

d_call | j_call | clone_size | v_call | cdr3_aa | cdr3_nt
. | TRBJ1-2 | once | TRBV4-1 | CASSLGGRGFGYTF | TGCGCCAGCAGCCTCGGGGGTCGGGGTTTCGGCTACACCTTC
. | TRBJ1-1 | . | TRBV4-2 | CASSRARENTEAFF | TGTGCCAGCAGCAGGGCCAGGGAGAACACTGAAGCTTTCTTT
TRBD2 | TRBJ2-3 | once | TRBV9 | CASSLRTSGDPTDTQYF | TGTGCCAGCAGCCTGCGGACTAGCGGGGACCCCACAGATACGCAGTATTTT
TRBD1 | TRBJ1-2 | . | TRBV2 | CASSAPGENRGESYGYTF | TGTGCCAGCAGTGCCCCGGGCGAAAACAGGGGTGAAAGCTATGGCTACACCTTC
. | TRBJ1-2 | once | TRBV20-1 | CSARAGLGYTF | TGCAGTGCCAGAGCGGGGTTGGGCTACACCTTC
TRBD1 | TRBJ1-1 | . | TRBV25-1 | CASSRLGTANTEAFF | TGTGCCAGCAGTAGACTCGGGACAGCCAACACTGAAGCTTTCTTT
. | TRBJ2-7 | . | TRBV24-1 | CATSSPLGSSYEQYF | TGTGCCACCAGTTCTCCCCTGGGGAGCTCCTACGAGCAGTACTTC
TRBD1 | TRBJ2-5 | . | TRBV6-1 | CASSEAAGQGETQYF | TGTGCCAGCAGTGAAGCCGCGGGACAGGGGGAGACCCAGTACTTC
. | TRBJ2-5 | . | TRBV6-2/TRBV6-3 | CASSYSRDTREETQYF | TGTGCCAGCAGTTACTCCCGGGACACCCGGGAAGAGACCCAGTACTTC
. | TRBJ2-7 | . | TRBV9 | CASSPDSSRVWYEQYF | TGTGCCAGCAGCCCCGACAGCTCGCGCGTTTGGTACGAGCAGTACTTC
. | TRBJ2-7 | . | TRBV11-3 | CASSSSGDFYEQYF | TGTGCCAGTTCCTCATCGGGGGATTTCTACGAGCAGTACTTC
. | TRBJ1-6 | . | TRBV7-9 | CASSFGVTPLHF | TGTGCCAGCAGCTTCGGGGTGACACCCCTCCACTTT
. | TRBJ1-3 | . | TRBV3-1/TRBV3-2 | CASSQGLFQAGTIYF | TGTGCCAGCAGCCAAGGGTTGTTCCAAGCGGGCACCATATATTTT
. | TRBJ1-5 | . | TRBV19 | CASSQGLPSNQPQHF | TGTGCCAGTAGTCAGGGACTGCCGAGCAATCAGCCCCAGCATTTT
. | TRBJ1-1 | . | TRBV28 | CASSLSRTDEAFF | TGTGCCAGCAGCCTATCTAGGACAGACGAAGCTTTCTTT
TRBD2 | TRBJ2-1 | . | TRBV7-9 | CASSPGLAGNEQFF | TGTGCCAGCAGCCCCGGACTAGCTGGGAATGAGCAGTTCTTC
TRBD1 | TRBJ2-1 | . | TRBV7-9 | CASSQTGVNEQFF | TGTGCCAGCAGCCAGACAGGGGTCAATGAGCAGTTCTTC
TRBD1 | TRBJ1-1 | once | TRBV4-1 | CASKPGRGQLNTEAFF | TGCGCCAGCAAGCCCGGGCGGGGACAGTTGAACACTGAAGCTTTCTTT
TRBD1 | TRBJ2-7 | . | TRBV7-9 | CASSNRDREIDEQYF | TGTGCCAGCAGCAATCGGGACAGGGAAATCGACGAGCAGTACTTC
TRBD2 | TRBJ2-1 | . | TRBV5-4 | CASSLGHGGGNEQFF | TGTGCCAGCAGCCTCGGGCACGGGGGGGGAAATGAGCAGTTCTTC
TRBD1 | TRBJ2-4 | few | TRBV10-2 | CASSDPGQLGLAKNIQYF | TGCGCCAGCAGTGATCCGGGACAGTTGGGGCTAGCCAAAAACATTCAGTACTTC
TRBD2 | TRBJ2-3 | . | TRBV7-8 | CASSLAGGGTTDTQYF | TGTGCCAGCAGCTTAGCCGGGGGGGGAACCACAGATACGCAGTATTTT
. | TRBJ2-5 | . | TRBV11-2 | CASSPQGQQQETQYF | TGTGCCAGCAGCCCCCAAGGACAGCAACAAGAGACCCAGTACTTC
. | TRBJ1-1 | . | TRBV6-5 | CASSLSGQNTEAFF | TGTGCCAGCAGTCTCTCAGGGCAGAACACTGAAGCTTTCTTT
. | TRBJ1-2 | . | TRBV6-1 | CASSERRFYGYTF | TGTGCCAGCAGTGAACGTAGATTCTATGGCTACACCTTC
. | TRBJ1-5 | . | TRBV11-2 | CASSSTKPWTESNQPQHF | TGTGCCAGCAGCTCAACAAAACCCTGGACAGAAAGCAATCAGCCCCAGCATTTT
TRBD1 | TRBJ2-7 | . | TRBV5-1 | CASSPPGQGTYEQYF | TGCGCCAGCAGCCCTCCGGGACAGGGCACCTACGAGCAGTACTTC
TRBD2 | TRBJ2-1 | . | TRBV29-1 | CSGGLAGTDEQFF | TGCAGCGGGGGGCTAGCGGGAACGGATGAGCAGTTCTTC
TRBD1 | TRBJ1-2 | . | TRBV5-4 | CASSLDPSGTGGNYGYTF | TGTGCCAGCAGCTTGGACCCCTCCGGGACAGGGGGCAACTATGGCTACACCTTC
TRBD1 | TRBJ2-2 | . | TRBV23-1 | CASSQSGRGLPGNTGELFF | TGCGCCAGCAGTCAATCGGGCAGGGGGCTGCCCGGAAACACCGGGGAGCTGTTTTTT
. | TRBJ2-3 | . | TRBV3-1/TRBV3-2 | CASSQEWGGRTDTQYF | TGTGCCAGCAGCCAAGAGTGGGGGGGCCGCACAGATACGCAGTATTTT
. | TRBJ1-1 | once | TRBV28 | CASSLYIEAFATEAFF | TGTGCCAGCAGTTTATATATCGAAGCGTTTGCCACTGAAGCTTTCTTT
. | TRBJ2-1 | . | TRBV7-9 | CASSPSHEQFF | TGTGCCAGCAGCCCTAGCCATGAGCAGTTCTTC
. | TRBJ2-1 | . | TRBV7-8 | CASSSKSPYNEQFF | TGTGCCAGCAGCTCCAAGAGCCCCTACAATGAGCAGTTCTTC
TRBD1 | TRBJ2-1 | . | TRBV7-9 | CASSLVGQGVNEQFF | TGTGCCAGCAGCTTAGTGGGACAGGGAGTCAATGAGCAGTTCTTC
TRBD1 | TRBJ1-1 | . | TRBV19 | CASSPQTGSRRSDTEAFF | TGTGCCAGTAGTCCGCAGACAGGGAGTAGGCGGTCGGACACTGAAGCTTTCTTT
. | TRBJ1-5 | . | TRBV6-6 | CASSHLGQTLSNQPQHF | TGTGCCAGCAGTCATTTAGGACAGACTCTTAGCAATCAGCCCCAGCATTTT
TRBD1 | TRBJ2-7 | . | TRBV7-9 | CASSLDTGGGEQYF | TGTGCCAGCAGCTTAGATACAGGGGGAGGCGAGCAGTACTTC
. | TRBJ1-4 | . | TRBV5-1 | CASSLSGGPLEKLFF | TGCGCCAGCAGCTTGAGCGGGGGGCCCTTGGAAAAACTGTTTTTT
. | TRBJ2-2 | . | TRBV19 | CASTLTSPSGELFF | TGTGCCAGTACCCTGACTAGTCCCTCCGGGGAGCTGTTTTTT
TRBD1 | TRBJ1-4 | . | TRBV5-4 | CASSARQGAGEKLFF | TGTGCCAGCAGCGCCCGACAGGGGGCCGGTGAAAAACTGTTTTTT
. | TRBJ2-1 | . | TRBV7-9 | CASSSKQFF | TGTGCCAGCAGCTCCAAGCAGTTCTTC
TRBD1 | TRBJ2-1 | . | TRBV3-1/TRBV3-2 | CASSQEVRGRHSSYNEQFF | TGTGCCAGCAGCCAAGAAGTCAGGGGGCGACACTCCTCCTACAATGAGCAGTTCTTC
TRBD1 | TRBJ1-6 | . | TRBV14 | CASSQADRGANSPLHF | TGTGCCAGCAGCCAAGCGGACAGGGGTGCTAATTCACCCCTCCACTTT